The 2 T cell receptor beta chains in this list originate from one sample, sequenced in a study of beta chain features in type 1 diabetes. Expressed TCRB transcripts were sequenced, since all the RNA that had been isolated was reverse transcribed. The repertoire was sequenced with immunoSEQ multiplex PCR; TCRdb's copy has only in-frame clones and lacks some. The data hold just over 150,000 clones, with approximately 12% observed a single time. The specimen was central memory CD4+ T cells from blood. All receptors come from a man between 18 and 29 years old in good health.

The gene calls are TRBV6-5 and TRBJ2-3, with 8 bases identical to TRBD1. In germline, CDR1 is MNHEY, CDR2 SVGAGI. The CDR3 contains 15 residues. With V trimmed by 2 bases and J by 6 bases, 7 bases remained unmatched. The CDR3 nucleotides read TGTGCCAGCAGTTACAGGGGACAGGAATCGGATACGCAGTATTTT. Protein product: CASSYRGQESDTQYF.

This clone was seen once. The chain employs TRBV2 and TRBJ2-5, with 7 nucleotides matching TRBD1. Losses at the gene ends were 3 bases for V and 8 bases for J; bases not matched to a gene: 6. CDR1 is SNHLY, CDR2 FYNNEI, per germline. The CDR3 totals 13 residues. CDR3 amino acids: CASSDLAGGTQYF. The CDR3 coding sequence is TGTGCCAGCAGTGATTTGGCAGGGGGTACCCAGTACTTC.